The 26 T cell receptor beta chains below come from one sample, sequenced in a study of T cell repertoires in cytomegalovirus infection. TCRdb redid the calling of the reads with MiXCR, one entry per CDR3 protein. The data show about 130,000 distinct CDR3 sequences, with roughly 9% seen just once and around 10% held by the top ten. Sequencing was performed on PBMCs. The receptors originated from a human donor in good health (CMV status not recorded). Some clones in this sample may be carry-over from other donors' samples.

This clonotype occurred a few times. This chain links TRBV3-1 with TRBJ1-4; 12 bases map to TRBD1. The CDR3 extends over 18 amino acids. V gave up 4 bases and J gave up 8 bases; unmatched junction bases: 14. Germline CDR1 and CDR2: LGHDT and YNNKEL (reference sequence). CDR3 DNA: TGTGCCAGCAGCCGCTCGAGGGACAGGGGGCATTTAGAAGAAAAACTGTTTTTT. It is translated as CASSRSRDRGHLEEKLFF.

This clonotype was seen repeatedly, ten times or more. The chain carries TRBV7-2 and TRBJ2-2; D is perhaps TRBD1 (6 bases). CDR1 is SGHTA and CDR2 is FQGNSA in the germline V gene. This CDR3 has 16 amino acids. Trimming removed 5 bases from V and 0 bases from J, with 13 bases in between. The CDR3 loop is CASSPPGQTNTGELFF. The CDR3 nucleotides are TGTGCCAGCAGCCCTCCTGGACAGACGAACACCGGGGAGCTGTTTTTT.

This clonotype has at least ten counts. This sequence joins TRBV2 and TRBJ1-5; D is uncertain. Per germline, CDR1 SNHLY and CDR2 FYNNEI. CDR3 length equals 13 residues. The V and J ends lost 2 bases and 0 bases respectively, with 2 bases between them. The CDR3 region is CASSENSNQPQHF. The CDR3 DNA is TGTGCCAGCAGTGAAAATAGCAATCAGCCCCAGCATTTT.

This clonotype was detected ten times or more. The V call is TRBV28, the J call TRBJ1-5; D uncertain. CDR3 length equals 13 residues. Trimming stripped 5 bases from V and 2 bases from J, with 7 bases between. The germline CDR1 and CDR2 sequences are MDHEN and SYDVKM. CDR3 amino acids: CASSDQGNQPQHF. The CDR3 DNA sequence: TGTGCCAGCAGTGATCAAGGCAATCAGCCCCAGCATTTT.

There are a few counts of this clonotype. The genes are TRBV6-2 or TRBV6-3 and TRBJ1-1; 7 bases fit TRBD1. V dropped 6 bases and J dropped 0; count of bases not matched to a gene: 7. This CDR3 has 15 residues. Germline CDR1 MNHEY, CDR2 SVGEGT. The CDR3 region is CASRMTGTMNTEAFF. The CDR3 DNA reads as TGTGCCAGCAGGATGACAGGGACCATGAACACTGAAGCTTTCTTT.

This clonotype showed up many times. This chain uses TRBV12-3 or TRBV12-4 with TRBJ2-2, with D maybe TRBD1 (6 bases). The V and J ends lost 6 bases and 5 bases respectively, with 10 bases between them. There are 13 residues in the CDR3. The chain's CDR3 is CASSNTGTGELFF. The DNA for the CDR3 is TGTGCCAGCAGCAACACAGGGACCGGGGAGCTGTTTTTT.

This clonotype has at least ten counts. This chain uses TRBV2 with TRBJ2-3; D may be TRBD1 (5 bases). The V gene's germline CDR1 is SNHLY and CDR2 FYNNEI. V lost 7 bases, J lost 2 bases, and 10 bases lay in between. The CDR3 covers 13 residues. DNA for the CDR3: TGTGCCAGCATCAGGGCGGTCACAGATACGCAGTATTTT. Its protein product is CASIRAVTDTQYF.

Many counts were recorded for this clonotype. This chain connects TRBV2 to TRBJ1-2; no definite D call. This CDR3 comprises 14 residues. V was pared by 9 bases and J by 2 bases, with 16 bases between. Germline V CDR1 and CDR2: SNHLY, FYNNEI. The CDR3: CASSFTDGNYGYTF. The DNA of the CDR3 is TGTGCCAGTTCCTTCACGGACGGAAACTATGGCTACACCTTC.

Ten or more counts support this clonotype. The V call is TRBV9, the J call TRBJ2-1; 14 positions match TRBD2. CDR1 SGDLS and CDR2 YYNGEE come from the germline V gene. The V gene end was trimmed by 4 bases and the J gene end by 4 bases; junction bases not matched to a gene: 10. The CDR3 extends over 18 amino acids. The CDR3: CASSPRTSGGFLYNEQFF. CDR3 bases: TGTGCCAGCAGCCCGCGGACTAGCGGGGGGTTTCTATACAATGAGCAGTTCTTC.

This clonotype was counted ten times or more. The rearrangement joins TRBV19 to TRBJ1-1; D unresolved. V was trimmed by 8 bases and J by 10 bases, leaving 14 bases between them. Germline V CDR1 and CDR2: LNHDA, SQIVND (reference sequence). The CDR3 consists of 11 residues. The CDR3 is CASLVGYGAFF. In DNA form, the CDR3 reads TGTGCCAGTTTGGTCGGGTATGGAGCTTTCTTT.

In its sample, this clonotype is medium-sized. V usage is TRBV7-9 and J usage is TRBJ2-1; D possibly corresponds to TRBD1 (6 bases). V shed 5 bases and J shed 5 bases, with 13 bases lying between them. The CDR3 runs to 14 residues. Germline V lookup: CDR1 SEHNR, CDR2 FQNEAQ (reference sequence). The CDR3 loop is CASSTGHHHNEQFF. The DNA of the CDR3 is TGTGCCAGCAGCACGGGACACCACCACAATGAGCAGTTCTTC.

This clonotype has a count of ten or more. This chain links TRBV5-1 with TRBJ2-7; 8 positions agree with TRBD2. The germline CDR1 and CDR2 sequences are SGHRS and YFSETQ. CDR3 length: 16 residues. V shed 4 bases, J shed 6 bases, and the junction held 15 bases outside the gene matches. CDR3 DNA: TGCGCCAGCAGCCTCAAAACCGGGACTAGTAGTGGCGAGCAGTACTTC. This codes for CASSLKTGTSSGEQYF.

The table lists this clonotype with many counts. The chain recombines TRBV19 with TRBJ1-2, with 8 bases identical to TRBD1. V was pared by 7 bases and J by 4 bases, with 8 bases of the junction left unmatched. This CDR3 has 14 residues. Germline V gene sequence: CDR1 LNHDA, CDR2 SQIVND (reference sequence). This CDR3 reads CASMQTGDRYGYTF. Written as DNA, the CDR3 is TGTGCCAGTATGCAGACAGGGGATCGCTATGGCTACACCTTC.

This clonotype was seen ten or more times. This rearrangement joins TRBV4-1 to TRBJ2-5, with TRBD2 matching 8 bases. Germline V CDR1 and CDR2: MGHRA, YSYEKL. This CDR3 contains 14 residues. Trimming removed 4 bases from V and 2 bases from J; junction bases left unmatched: 3. The CDR3 coding sequence is TGCGCCAGCAGCCCTTCGGGGGGGCAAGAGACCCAGTACTTC. Amino acids: CASSPSGGQETQYF.

This clonotype was observed a few times. J is TRBJ2-1 and V is TRBV6-4, with a possible D match to TRBD1 (6 bases). The V and J ends lost 5 bases and 4 bases respectively, with 18 bases between them. Germline values: CDR1 MRHNA, CDR2 SNTAGT. The CDR3 is 16 amino acids. CDR3 sequence: CASSPYFDRTYNEQFF. For the CDR3, the DNA is TGTGCCAGCAGTCCCTATTTCGACAGGACTTACAATGAGCAGTTCTTC.

This clonotype was seen at least ten times. The genes are TRBV10-2 and TRBJ1-6, with 8 bases identical to TRBD1. Germline-derived CDR1 and CDR2 are WSHSY and SAAADI. V lost 5 bases to trimming and J lost 5 bases; unmatched junction nucleotides: 8. This CDR3 spans 16 amino acids. CDR3 sequence (DNA): TGCGCCAGCAGTTCGAGCCGACAGGGGAATAATTCACCCCTCCACTTT. Translation gives CASSSSRQGNNSPLHF.

This sequence joins TRBV6-6 and TRBJ1-4; D remains ambiguous. Germline V lookup: CDR1 MNHNY, CDR2 SVGAGI (reference sequence). Trimming took off 5 bases at V and 8 bases at J, with 15 bases between the two ends. The CDR3 has 14 residues. The CDR3 DNA follows: TGTGCCAGCAGTCAGGCGGCTGACGGGGAAAAACTGTTTTTT. Its protein product is CASSQAADGEKLFF.

This clonotype was counted between two and nine times. This rearrangement joins TRBV19 to TRBJ2-1, with D maybe TRBD2 (6 bases). Per the germline V gene, CDR1 is LNHDA and CDR2 is SQIVND (reference sequence). The V end was cut by 5 bases, the J end by 5 bases, with 13 bases between. The CDR3 covers 14 residues. The CDR3 DNA sequence: TGTGCCAGTAGTGTCCTCGGGGGAGACAATGAGCAGTTCTTC. This codes for CASSVLGGDNEQFF.

This clonotype was found many times. The chain combines TRBV20-1 with TRBJ2-7, with D perhaps matching TRBD2 (7 bases). The CDR3 consists of 14 residues. Germline V gene data show CDR1 as DFQATT and CDR2 as SNEGSKA (reference sequence). Between the trimmed V and J ends, which lost 6 bases and 3 bases, there was a span of 18 bases. The CDR3 reads CSAVTGGPFYEQYF. The CDR3 DNA is TGCAGTGCGGTTACGGGGGGCCCATTCTACGAGCAGTACTTC.

In regard to this clonotype: Just one base apart from a much larger clone, this may be a read error. This sequence joins TRBV28 and TRBJ2-5, with 10 bases identical to TRBD2. Germline V gene data show CDR1 as MDHEN and CDR2 as SYDVKM. J gave up 3 bases and V 10 bases, and 8 bases lay outside the gene matches. CDR3 length: 14 amino acids. This CDR3 reads CANSTLAGEETQYF. CDR3 in DNA: TGTGCCAACAGCACCCTAGCGGGGGAAGAGACCCAGTACTTC. Looking up the rest from reference TRBV28 and TRBJ2-5 gives the full variable domain: DVKVTQSSRYLVKRTGEKVFLECVQDMDHENMFWYRQDPGLGLRLIYFSYDVKMKEKGDIPEGYSVSREKKERFSLILESASTNQTSMYLCANSTLAGEETQYFGPGTRLLVL.

There are many counts of this clonotype. The rearrangement uses TRBV9 and TRBJ2-2, with 10 bases that match TRBD1. V gave up 0 bases and J gave up 6 bases; unmatched junction bases: 8. The CDR3 has 17 residues. The germline gives CDR1 SGDLS, CDR2 YYNGEE. The CDR3 bases are TGTGCCAGCAGCGTAGGACCACCGGGACAGGGGTCCGGGGAGCTGTTTTTT. Protein: CASSVGPPGQGSGELFF. Combining the CDR3 with reference TRBV9 and TRBJ2-2 gives the whole variable domain DSGVTQTPKHLITATGQRVTLRCSPRSGDLSVYWYQQSLDQGLQFLIQYYNGEERAKGNILERFSAQQFPDLHSELNLSSLELGDSALYFCASSVGPPGQGSGELFFGEGSRLTVL.

This clonotype was observed at least ten times. This rearrangement joins TRBV9 to TRBJ2-7; D is undetermined. The germline V gene encodes CDR1 SGDLS and CDR2 YYNGEE. The CDR3 is made up of 14 amino acids. The V end was cut by 0 bases, the J end by 1 base, with 8 bases between. Here the CDR3 reads CASSVGSVSYEQYF. The CDR3 bases are TGTGCCAGCAGCGTAGGCTCGGTATCCTACGAGCAGTACTTC.

Ten or more counts support this clonotype. The chain has TRBV29-1 and TRBJ2-1; 7 bases agree with TRBD1. The CDR3 spans 13 residues. The germline CDR1 and CDR2 sequences are SQVTM and ANQGSEA. V lost 4 bases, J lost 3 bases, and 3 bases stayed unmatched. DNA of the CDR3: TGCAGCGTTGCCCGGGACAGCTACAATGAGCAGTTCTTC. Protein sequence: CSVARDSYNEQFF.

There are many counts of this clonotype. CDR3 sequence (DNA): TGTGCCAGCTCACCTTTCCTCCCTGACAATGAGCAGTTCTTC. This translates into CASSPFLPDNEQFF. The rearrangement links TRBV18 to TRBJ2-1, with no clear D. This CDR3 is built from 14 residues. The germline V gene encodes CDR1 KGHSH and CDR2 LQKENI. Between the trimmed V and J ends, which lost 3 bases and 5 bases, there was a span of 11 bases.

In this sample, this clonotype turned up many times. The chain is built from TRBV9 and TRBJ1-3; D unresolved. The V and J ends lost 7 bases and 2 bases respectively, with 7 bases between them. Germline-derived CDR1 and CDR2 are SGDLS and YYNGEE. This CDR3 is 12 amino acids long. The CDR3 loop is CASGGTGNTIYF. CDR3 nucleotides: TGTGCCAGCGGCGGTACTGGAAACACCATATATTTT.

The chain links TRBV28 to TRBJ1-5; TRBD1 matches at 8 bases. J gave up 3 bases and V 9 bases, and 10 bases lay outside the gene matches. In germline, CDR1 is MDHEN, CDR2 SYDVKM. The CDR3 has 15 residues. The CDR3 nucleotides read TGTGCCAGTCGTTCCCGGGACAGGTACAATCAGCCCCAGCATTTT. This codes for CASRSRDRYNQPQHF.